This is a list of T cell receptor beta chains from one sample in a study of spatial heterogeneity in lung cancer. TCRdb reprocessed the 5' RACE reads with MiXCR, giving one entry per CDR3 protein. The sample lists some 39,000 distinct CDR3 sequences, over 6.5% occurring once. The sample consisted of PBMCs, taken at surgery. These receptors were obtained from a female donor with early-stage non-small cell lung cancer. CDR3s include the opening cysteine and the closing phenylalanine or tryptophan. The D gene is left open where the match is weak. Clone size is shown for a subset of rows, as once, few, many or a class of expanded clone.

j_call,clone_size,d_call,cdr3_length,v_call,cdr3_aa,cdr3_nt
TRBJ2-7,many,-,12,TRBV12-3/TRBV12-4,CASSTPPYEQYF,TGTGCCAGCAGTACGCCCCCTTACGAGCAGTACTTC
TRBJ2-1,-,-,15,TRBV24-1,CATSDPDRAYNEQFF,TGTGCCACCAGTGACCCCGACAGAGCCTACAATGAGCAGTTCTTC
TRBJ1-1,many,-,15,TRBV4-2,CASSPEDRYSTEAFF,TGTGCCAGCAGCCCCGAGGATAGGTACAGCACTGAAGCTTTCTTT
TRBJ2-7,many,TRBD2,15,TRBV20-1,CSARVLAGGPNEQYF,TGCAGTGCTAGGGTACTAGCGGGGGGGCCAAACGAGCAGTACTTC
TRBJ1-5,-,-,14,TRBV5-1,CASSLGTPDQPQHF,TGCGCCAGCAGCTTGGGAACGCCAGATCAGCCCCAGCATTTT
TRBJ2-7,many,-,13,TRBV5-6,CASSLSRGVEQYF,TGTGCCAGCAGCTTGAGTAGAGGGGTTGAGCAGTACTTC
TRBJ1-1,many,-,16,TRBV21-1,CASSPRDRGWDTEAFF,TGTGCCAGCAGCCCCCGGGACAGGGGATGGGACACTGAAGCTTTCTTT
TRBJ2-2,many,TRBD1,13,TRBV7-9,CASSLTTGEELFF,TGTGCCAGCAGCTTAACGACAGGGGAGGAGCTGTTTTTT
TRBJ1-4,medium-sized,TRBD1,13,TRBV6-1,CASGGQGHEKLFF,TGTGCCAGCGGGGGACAGGGTCATGAAAAACTGTTTTTT
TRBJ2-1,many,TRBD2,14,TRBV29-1,CSVDSSGGYNEQFF,TGCAGCGTTGATTCTAGCGGGGGCTACAATGAGCAGTTCTTC
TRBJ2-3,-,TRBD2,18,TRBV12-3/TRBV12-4,CASSLGLAGGIGTDTQYF,TGTGCCAGCAGTTTGGGACTAGCGGGGGGAATAGGCACAGATACGCAGTATTTT
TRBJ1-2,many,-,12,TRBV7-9,CASSLAGRGYTF,TGTGCCAGCAGCTTGGCAGGGCGCGGCTACACCTTC
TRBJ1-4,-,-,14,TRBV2,CATDPGRGGEKLFF,TGTGCCACCGACCCGGGACGCGGGGGCGAAAAACTGTTTTTT
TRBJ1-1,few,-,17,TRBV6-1,CASSDGLWAGRNTEAFF,TGTGCCAGCAGTGATGGTTTGTGGGCAGGACGGAACACTGAAGCTTTCTTT
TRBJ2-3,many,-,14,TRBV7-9,CASSPPGGTDTQYF,TGTGCCAGCAGCCCCCCGGGGGGCACAGATACGCAGTATTTT
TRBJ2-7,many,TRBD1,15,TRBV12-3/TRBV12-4,CASSLTGTGVYEQYF,TGTGCCAGCAGTTTAACCGGGACAGGGGTCTACGAGCAGTACTTC
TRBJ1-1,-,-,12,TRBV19,CATSPGISEAFF,TGTGCCACCTCCCCAGGTATATCTGAAGCTTTCTTT
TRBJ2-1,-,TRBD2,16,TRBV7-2,CASSPRTSGTYNEQFF,TGTGCCAGCAGCCCCCGGACTAGCGGAACTTACAATGAGCAGTTCTTC
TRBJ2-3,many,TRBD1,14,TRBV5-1,CASSPDRGQDTQYF,TGCGCCAGCAGCCCGGACAGGGGGCAGGATACGCAGTATTTT
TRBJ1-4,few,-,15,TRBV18,CASSPQQGRDEKLFF,TGTGCCAGCTCACCGCAGCAGGGGCGGGATGAAAAACTGTTTTTT
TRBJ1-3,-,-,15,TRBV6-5,CASSFDTSSGNTIYF,TGTGCCAGCAGTTTTGACACCAGCTCTGGAAACACCATATATTTT
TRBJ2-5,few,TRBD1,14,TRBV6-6,CASSLTGPQETQYF,TGTGCCAGCTCCCTGACAGGGCCACAAGAGACCCAGTACTTC
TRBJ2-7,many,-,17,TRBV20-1,CSARIRAGEKGSYEQYF,TGCAGTGCTAGGATCCGGGCCGGAGAGAAGGGCTCCTACGAGCAGTACTTC
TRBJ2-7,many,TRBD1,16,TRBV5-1,CASSFTSGTGAYEQYF,TGCGCCAGCAGCTTTACCTCCGGCACAGGGGCCTACGAGCAGTACTTC